This entry is about one TCR beta chain. Generated by immunoSEQ multiplex PCR, the TCRdb table keeps only in-frame clones and is missing some. The sample carries hundreds of thousands of clones, 75% to 85% recorded once. The sample comes from a study of shared T cell receptors in the human thymus. Per the germline V gene, CDR1 is MNHNS and CDR2 is SASEGT. This CDR3 is built from 14 residues. This same sample was also taken into another study, of human thymus T cells. From that study: Donors consisted of healthy Finnish infants (having corrective surgery for congenital heart defects). Resections were taken during corrective heart surgery, and the thymus tissue came from these. Thymic and blood repertoires showed apparently biased V and J gene usage. There were highly overlapping thymic repertoires among unrelated individuals, as related research reported.

The source is a boy in the first two years of life with a congenital heart defect. This rearrangement joins TRBV6-1 to TRBJ1-5; the D is unclear. Sequenced material: thymocytes. In DNA, the CDR3 is TGTGCGTGTTGCAGCGGTAATAGCAATCAGCCCCAGCATTTT. Translation gives CACCSGNSNQPQHF.